Given below is one T cell receptor beta chain in context. The antigen remains unidentified. This specimen belongs to a study of OX40 agonist ivuxolimab in advanced cancers. Study results and limitations: Blood T cells, both CD4+ and CD8+, expanded clonally by week 6 at 0.1 to 3.0 mg/kg. Which antigen the expanded peripheral T cells recognized is unknown.

Germline trimming cut 3 bases from V and 3 bases from J; bases unmatched to any gene: 7. CDR1 and CDR2 (germline): MDHEN, SYDVKM. CDR3 length: 16 amino acids. Only in-frame clones appear in the TCRdb table, and some are missing; sequencing was by immunoSEQ multiplex PCR. The sample includes 100,000 to 120,000 clones, roughly 90% of them seen just once. This receptor was identified in an adult with an advanced solid tumor such as melanoma, head and neck, liver or kidney cancer. The starting material was CD4+ or CD8+ T cells sorted from blood, obtained in a trial of the OX40 agonist ivuxolimab. This chain uses TRBV28 with TRBJ2-7, with TRBD1 matching 11 bases. CDR3 protein: CASSFPGTGGFYEQYF. CDR3 nucleotide sequence: TGTGCCAGCAGTTTTCCCGGGACAGGGGGATTCTACGAGCAGTACTTC. The full variable domain, completed using reference TRBV28 and TRBJ2-7, is DVKVTQSSRYLVKRTGEKVFLECVQDMDHENMFWYRQDPGLGLRLIYFSYDVKMKEKGDIPEGYSVSREKKERFSLILESASTNQTSMYLCASSFPGTGGFYEQYFGPGTRLTVT.